This record concerns one TCR beta chain sequence. The sample comes from a study of shared clonotypes between healthy human individuals. Only in-frame clones appear in the TCRdb table, and some are missing; sequencing was by immunoSEQ multiplex PCR. The sample holds some 1,900,000 clones; about 94% are singletons and the top ten take more than 0.95%. Positive CCR7 selection of CD45RO-negative cells yielded the naive CD8 cells, and terminally differentiated effector memory CD45RA+ cells were excluded. Sequencing was done on a sample of naive CD8+ T cells sorted from blood. The clonotype originates from a man in his late teens or twenties in good health.

The chain's CDR3 is CASSDGEFSNQPQHF. The CDR3 DNA reads as TGTGCCAGCAGCGACGGTGAATTCAGCAATCAGCCCCAGCATTTT. The rearrangement joins TRBV7-2 to TRBJ1-5; no clear D gene. The CDR3 is made up of 15 amino acids. Trimming took 5 bases from V and 1 from J, leaving 12 bases between them. Germline loops: CDR1 SGHTA, CDR2 FQGNSA.